A selection of T cell receptor beta chains follows, all from one sample in a study of cytomegalovirus exposure and HLA in healthy donors. Produced via immunoSEQ multiplex PCR; TCRdb's table is partial and in-frame only. This sample has 200,000 or so clones, with approximately 80% found just once. The source material was PBMCs. The receptors stem from a man between 45 and 60 years old in good health and CMV-seronegative. CDR3s include the opening cysteine and the closing phenylalanine or tryptophan. D genes are given only for firm matches. Clone size is stated in some rows and not others, as once, few, many or a class when expanded.

cdr3_nt | cdr3_aa | clone_size | j_call | d_call | v_call
TGTGCCAGCAGGGCCGACAGGGGCGCAGATACGCAGTATTTT | CASRADRGADTQYF | - | TRBJ2-3 | TRBD1 | TRBV6-4
TGTGCCAGCAGCGTAGGGGCCCTCGCAAATGAGCAGTTCTTC | CASSVGALANEQFF | - | TRBJ2-1 | - | TRBV9
TGTGCCAGCAGCCAGGGACTAGCGGGCAACGAGCAGTACTTC | CASSQGLAGNEQYF | - | TRBJ2-7 | TRBD2 | TRBV28
TGTGCCAGCAGTTGGACTAGCGGGAGGGTTAACATTCAGTACTTC | CASSWTSGRVNIQYF | once | TRBJ2-4 | TRBD2 | TRBV5-4
TGTGCCAGCAGCCCGGCCCCCCTCAGGGTCCAGTACTTC | CASSPAPLRVQYF | - | TRBJ2-5 | - | TRBV14
TGTGCCAGCAGTCCCCGGGGGGACAATCAGCCCCAGCATTTT | CASSPRGDNQPQHF | - | TRBJ1-5 | - | TRBV6-5
TGCGCCAGCTCCGAGGGCCCTACCGGGGAGCAGTACTTC | CASSEGPTGEQYF | - | TRBJ2-5 | - | TRBV5-1
TGTGCCAGCAGAGGGGACAGGGGGATGAACACTGAAGCTTTCTTT | CASRGDRGMNTEAFF | once | TRBJ1-1 | TRBD1 | TRBV27
TGCGCCAGCAGCTCCCGGGACAGGGACGAAAAACTGTTTTTT | CASSSRDRDEKLFF | once | TRBJ1-4 | TRBD1 | TRBV5-1
TGTGCCAGCAGTGGAGCCCCGGGACAGGGGCACGCTTTCTTT | CASSGAPGQGHAFF | once | TRBJ1-1 | TRBD1 | TRBV6-1
TGTGCCAGCAGCGACTCAGCCCCCAGGGGAGATACGCAGTATTTT | CASSDSAPRGDTQYF | - | TRBJ2-3 | - | TRBV7-7
TGTGCCAGCAGTGCGGCGGGAGGGCCGTACAATGAGCAGTTCTTC | CASSAAGGPYNEQFF | - | TRBJ2-1 | TRBD2 | TRBV2
TGTGCCAGCAGCGTGGGGACAGAAGCTTTCTTT | CASSVGTEAFF | - | TRBJ1-1 | - | TRBV27
TGCGCCAGCAGCGCCCACGCAGGGGTTGGAAACGAGCAGTACTTC | CASSAHAGVGNEQYF | - | TRBJ2-7 | - | TRBV5-1
TGTGCCAGCAGTTTGAGGGTGTTAGGACAGCCCCAGCATTTT | CASSLRVLGQPQHF | - | TRBJ1-5 | - | TRBV28
TGTGCCAGCAGCTCGGGACTAGCGGGAGGGCAAAATGAGCAGTTCTTC | CASSSGLAGGQNEQFF | - | TRBJ2-1 | TRBD2 | TRBV7-9
TGTGCCAGCAGCGTAGCGCCTAGCTCCTACGAGCAGTACTTC | CASSVAPSSYEQYF | - | TRBJ2-7 | - | TRBV9
TGCAGCGTTGGAGTGGGAGCGGGAGTGAATGAGCAGTTCTTC | CSVGVGAGVNEQFF | - | TRBJ2-1 | TRBD2 | TRBV29-1
TGTGCCAGCAGCTTGGGAGCCCAAGAGACCCAGTACTTC | CASSLGAQETQYF | once | TRBJ2-5 | - | TRBV5-5
TGTGCCAGCAGTTTAACGAGCGGGATTATTCACAACATTCAGTACTTC | CASSLTSGIIHNIQYF | - | TRBJ2-4 | TRBD2 | TRBV27
TGTGCCTGGATGGGGAGGAGTCCGAACACTGAAGCTTTCTTT | CAWMGRSPNTEAFF | - | TRBJ1-1 | - | TRBV30
TGTGCCAGCAGTACATACAGGGGGAAACTCTACGAGCAGTACTTC | CASSTYRGKLYEQYF | - | TRBJ2-7 | TRBD1 | TRBV27
TGCGCCAGCAGCTTGGGGACTAGCGGGAGAGGTTACAATGAGCAGTTCTTC | CASSLGTSGRGYNEQFF | once | TRBJ2-1 | TRBD2 | TRBV5-1
TGTGCCAGCAGGCCGAACAGGGGGCTTATTTCACCCCTCCACTTT | CASRPNRGLISPLHF | few | TRBJ1-6 | TRBD1 | TRBV6-5
TGTGCCAGCTCCCAACCTGGGACAGGGGCCGGAAACACCATATATTTT | CASSQPGTGAGNTIYF | - | TRBJ1-3 | TRBD1 | TRBV18
TGTGCCAGCAGTCATCGAAGCGGGAGAGGGAGAGATACGCAGTATTTT | CASSHRSGRGRDTQYF | few | TRBJ2-3 | TRBD2 | TRBV28
TGTGCCAGCAGCCCGGGTCCGGGACAGGGACACAATCAGCCCCAGCATTTT | CASSPGPGQGHNQPQHF | once | TRBJ1-5 | TRBD1 | TRBV5-4
TGTGCCAGCAGCTACCGGACGGAGGAAGAGACCCAGTACTTC | CASSYRTEEETQYF | once | TRBJ2-5 | - | TRBV7-9
TGTGCCAGCACCCCCGGCGGGAGGCTCTCCTACGAGCAGTACTTC | CASTPGGRLSYEQYF | - | TRBJ2-7 | TRBD2 | TRBV5-4
TGTGCCAGCAGGGGGACAGGGGGCAATTTCGAGCAGTACTTC | CASRGTGGNFEQYF | - | TRBJ2-7 | TRBD1 | TRBV6-1
TGTGCCAGCAGTTTTGGCAGGGTGAGGGAGCAGTTCTTC | CASSFGRVREQFF | - | TRBJ2-1 | - | TRBV27
TGTGCCTGGAGTGTAAGGGCGGGAGGTGAGCAGTTCTTC | CAWSVRAGGEQFF | - | TRBJ2-1 | TRBD2 | TRBV30
TGTGCCAGCAGCACCGACAGGAAGGAGACCCAGTACTTC | CASSTDRKETQYF | once | TRBJ2-5 | - | TRBV11-2
TGTGCCAGTAGTATCCGCCGGGGGGGATCGGACGAGCAGTACTTC | CASSIRRGGSDEQYF | - | TRBJ2-7 | TRBD2 | TRBV19
TGCGCCAGCAGCCCGGGCTACGAGCAGTACTTC | CASSPGYEQYF | - | TRBJ2-7 | - | TRBV5-1
TGTGCCAGCTCACCTCCCCCGCCAGGGGCTCCCTACGAGCAGTACTTC | CASSPPPPGAPYEQYF | - | TRBJ2-7 | - | TRBV18
TGTGCCAGCAGTTCCACTAGCCCCTCCTACAATGAGCAGTTCTTC | CASSSTSPSYNEQFF | - | TRBJ2-1 | - | TRBV28
TGTGCCAGCAGCGAGGACAGGGCTAGCACTGAAGCTTTCTTT | CASSEDRASTEAFF | - | TRBJ1-1 | TRBD1 | TRBV5-4
TGTGCCAGCAGGCCGGGACTAGCGATCTACGAGCAGTGCTTC | CASRPGLAIYEQCF | - | TRBJ2-7 | TRBD2 | TRBV2